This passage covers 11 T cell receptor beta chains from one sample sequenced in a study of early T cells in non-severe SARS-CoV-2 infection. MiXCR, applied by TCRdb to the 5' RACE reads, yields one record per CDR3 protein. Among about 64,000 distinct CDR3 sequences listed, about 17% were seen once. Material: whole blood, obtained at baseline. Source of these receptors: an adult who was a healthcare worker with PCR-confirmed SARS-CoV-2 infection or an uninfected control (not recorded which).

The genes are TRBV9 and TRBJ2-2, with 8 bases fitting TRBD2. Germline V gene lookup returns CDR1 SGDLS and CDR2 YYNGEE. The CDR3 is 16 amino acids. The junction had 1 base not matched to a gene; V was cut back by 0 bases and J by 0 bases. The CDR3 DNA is TGTGCCAGCAGCGTAGAAGCGGGAGCGAACACCGGGGAGCTGTTTTTT. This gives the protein CASSVEAGANTGELFF.

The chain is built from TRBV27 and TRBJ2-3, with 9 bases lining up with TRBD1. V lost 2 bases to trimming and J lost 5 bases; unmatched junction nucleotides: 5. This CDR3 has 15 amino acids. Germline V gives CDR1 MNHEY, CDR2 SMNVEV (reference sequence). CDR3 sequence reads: CASSLVGQGIDTQYF. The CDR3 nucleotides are TGTGCCAGCAGTTTAGTGGGACAGGGAATAGATACGCAGTATTTT.

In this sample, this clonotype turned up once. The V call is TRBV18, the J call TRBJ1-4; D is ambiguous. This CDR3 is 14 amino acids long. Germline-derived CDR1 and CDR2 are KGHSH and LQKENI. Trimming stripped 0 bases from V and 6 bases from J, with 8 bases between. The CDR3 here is CASSPPWEDEKLFF. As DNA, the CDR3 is TGTGCCAGCTCACCACCTTGGGAGGATGAAAAACTGTTTTTT.

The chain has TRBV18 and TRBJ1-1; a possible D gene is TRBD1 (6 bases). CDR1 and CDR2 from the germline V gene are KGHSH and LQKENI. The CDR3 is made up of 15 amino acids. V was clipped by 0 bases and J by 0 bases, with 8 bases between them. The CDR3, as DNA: TGTGCCAGCTCACCACCGGGACAAATGAACACTGAAGCTTTCTTT. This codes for CASSPPGQMNTEAFF.

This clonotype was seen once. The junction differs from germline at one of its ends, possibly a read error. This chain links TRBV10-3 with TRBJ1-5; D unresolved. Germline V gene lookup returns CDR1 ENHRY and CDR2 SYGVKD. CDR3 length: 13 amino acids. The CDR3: CTISGYSNQPQHF. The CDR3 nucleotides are TGTACCATTTCCGGATATAGCAATCAGCCCCAGCATTTT.

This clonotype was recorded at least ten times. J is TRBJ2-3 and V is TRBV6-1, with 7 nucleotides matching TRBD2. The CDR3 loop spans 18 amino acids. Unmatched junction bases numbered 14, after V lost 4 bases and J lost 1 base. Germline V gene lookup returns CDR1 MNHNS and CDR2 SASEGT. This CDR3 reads CASSVSSGGGVGTDTQYF. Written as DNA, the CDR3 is TGTGCCAGCAGTGTTAGTTCGGGGGGAGGAGTAGGCACAGATACGCAGTATTTT.

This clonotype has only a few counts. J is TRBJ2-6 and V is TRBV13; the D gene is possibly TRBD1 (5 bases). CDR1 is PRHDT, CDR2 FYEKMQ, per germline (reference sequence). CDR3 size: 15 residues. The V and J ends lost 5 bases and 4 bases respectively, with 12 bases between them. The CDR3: CASSTARAGANVLTF. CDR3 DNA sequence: TGTGCCAGCAGCACCGCCAGGGCCGGGGCCAACGTCCTGACTTTC.

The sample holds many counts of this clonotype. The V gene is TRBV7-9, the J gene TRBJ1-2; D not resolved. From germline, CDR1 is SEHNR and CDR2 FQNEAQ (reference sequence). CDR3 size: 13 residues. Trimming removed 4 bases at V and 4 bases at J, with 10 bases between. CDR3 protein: CASSSSDGYGYTF. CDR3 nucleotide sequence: TGTGCCAGCAGCTCCTCGGACGGCTATGGCTACACCTTC.

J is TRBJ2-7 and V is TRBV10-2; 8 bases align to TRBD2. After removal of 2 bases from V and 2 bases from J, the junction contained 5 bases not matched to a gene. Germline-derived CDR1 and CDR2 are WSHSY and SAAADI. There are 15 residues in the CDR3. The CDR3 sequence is CASSEAGGRTYEQYF. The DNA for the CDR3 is TGCGCCAGCAGTGAGGCGGGGGGCAGGACCTACGAGCAGTACTTC.

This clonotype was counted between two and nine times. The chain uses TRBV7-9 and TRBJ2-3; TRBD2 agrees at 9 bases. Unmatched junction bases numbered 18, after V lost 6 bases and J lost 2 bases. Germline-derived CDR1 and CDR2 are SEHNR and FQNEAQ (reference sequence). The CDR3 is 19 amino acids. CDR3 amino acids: CASRPVLQAGGEVTDTQYF. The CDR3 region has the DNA TGTGCCAGCAGGCCCGTTCTTCAAGCGGGGGGTGAGGTCACAGATACGCAGTATTTT.

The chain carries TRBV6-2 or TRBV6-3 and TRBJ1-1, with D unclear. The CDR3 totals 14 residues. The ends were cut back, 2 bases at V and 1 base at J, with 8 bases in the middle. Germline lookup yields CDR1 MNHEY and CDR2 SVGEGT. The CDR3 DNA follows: TGTGCCAGCAGTTACATCAGAGGGAACACTGAAGCTTTCTTT. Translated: CASSYIRGNTEAFF.